This TCR beta chain is drawn from a study of blood T cell repertoires in COVID-19. Overall study: PBMCs, B-cell-depleted T cells, or T cells provided the cDNA or gDNA that made up the material.

Using immunoSEQ multiplex PCR, the repertoire was profiled, and TCRdb retains in-frame clones only, with some absent. Here the sample spans under 200,000 clones, 70% to 90% being singletons. From germline, CDR1 is SGHAT and CDR2 FQNNGV. The CDR3 contains 14 residues. Trimming removed 8 bases from V and 0 bases from J, with 11 bases in between. This receptor was obtained from a woman aged 55-75 years with COVID-19, enrolled during active disease. The sample comprised peripheral blood. The chain uses TRBV11-2 and TRBJ1-3; D is unclear. CDR3 nucleotide sequence: TGTGCCAGCTCGAGCGGGTTCTCTGGAAACACCATATATTTT. It codes for CASSSGFSGNTIYF.